This TCR beta chain stems from a study of beta chain features in type 1 diabetes (dated 2018 in TCRdb). Background on the whole study: No differences in mean age, gender distribution, total cell number or subset yield were found between patients and healthy donors. Regulatory and stem cell-like memory subsets were isolated from only 8 patients and about 8 healthy donors, whereas naive and central memory subsets came from all 28 donors. In the study, TCRB repertoires of sorted circulating CD4+ T cell subsets from recently diagnosed type 1 diabetes patients were compared with those of matched healthy donors. A total of 100 million to 110 million sorted cells were examined across all samples, and a strong correlation was observed between cell number per subset and RNA yield. The paper's findings and limits, for the study overall: Shorter templates might be favored by PCR, yet because patient and control samples were amplified and corrected together, any such skew would affect both groups equally. HLA sub-analyses involved small numbers of individuals, so any influence of HLA type on TCRB rearrangement remained unresolved. Sequencing cDNA rather than genomic DNA could over-represent highly expressing activated cells, although activation and CD3 levels did not differ between groups. The naive, central memory and regulatory TCRB repertoires appeared to resemble one another more closely among patients than among healthy donors. Type 1 diabetes patients showed a moderate but significant shortening of TCRB CDR3 length in all four CD4+ subsets. Patients with type 1 diabetes made fewer insertions and deleted more nucleotides at VDJ recombination sites, implying thymic rearrangement abnormalities.

The High Capacity cDNA Reverse Transcription Kit was used to reverse transcribe all of the isolated RNA, meaning that expressed TCRB transcripts were what got sequenced. Deep immunoSEQ sequencing was applied to naive, central memory and regulatory T cell samples, giving an average of around 3.8 million total reads per sample. Sorted cells were lysed in RLT buffer, and RNA was extracted using DNase-treated RNeasy Micro or Mini kits according to cell number. To prevent cross-contamination, every cell subset was processed on its own, while patient and healthy donor samples were processed together. TCRB sequences were amplified from cDNA with the immunoSEQ multiplex PCR, producing 87-bp fragments spanning the CDR3 region. Sequencing of the amplicons was done on the Illumina HiSeq platform. Concerning the study's data processing: PCR bias was computationally corrected using synthetic template baselines, reads within Hamming distance 2 were collapsed, and singletons that could not be merged were discarded. Reads were aligned to IMGT to assign V, D and J genes, CDR3 length, and insertions or deletions at six rearrangement sites. Within each subset, clonotype counts were normalized to sorted cell number, and only after that were true diversity and Gini coefficients computed with the tcR R package. The overlap coefficient, calculated on TCRB nucleotide sequences, was used to measure repertoire sharing. Out-of-frame TCRB sequences from naive cells were analyzed as a proxy for the pre-selection repertoire. TCRdb mirrors the immuneACCESS table, restricted to in-frame sequences. Some clones are absent from its copies; in checked studies, under half trace to an unresolved V gene, and the reason for the others is unknown. V and J calls and clone size are copied from that table; D and trimming were computed from the DNA. This sample lists roughly 450,000 clones; approximately 15% were detected once. The ten largest clones represent roughly 0.033% of the sample.

This clone turned up a few times. It has no known antigen specificity. There are no base qualities to consult, and no much larger clone falls within one base. A single peripheral blood draw of 90 to 150 mL on average was collected from each donor into heparinised tubes. A BD FACSAria II was used to sort naive, central memory, regulatory and stem cell-like memory CD4+ T cells with a panel that included CD45RO, CCR7, CD25, CD127, CD95 and CD27. All sorted populations exceeded 98% purity. PBMCs were separated immediately by Lymphoprep density gradient centrifugation and were stained directly, without being cultured. To minimize batch effects, samples were stained and sorted in pairs, one healthy donor with one patient per experiment. Taken from cysteine to phenylalanine, the CDR3 has 14 residues. The retained sequence is limited to the CDR3, 42 bases, with the frame set at the first base. The germline V gene (reference sequence) supplies CDR1 LNHDA and CDR2 SQIVND. The germline V and J ends show losses of 3 bases and 2 bases respectively, and no gene match explains 2 bases of the junction.

The chain was built from TRBV19 and TRBJ2-5; 8 bases in the junction line up with TRBD1. Sequencing was done on a sample of naive CD4+ T cells from blood. Taken with the paper, the label for cell subset or site translates to: true naive CD4+ T cells. This sequence was found in a man in his thirties or forties in good health. The CDR3 sequence is CASSIHRGQETQYF. The nucleotides read TGTGCCAGTAGTATCCACAGGGGGCAAGAGACCCAGTACTTC. Reference TRBV19 and TRBJ2-5 genes cover what lies past the CDR3, so the full variable domain is DGGITQSPKYLFRKEGQNVTLSCEQNLNHDAMYWYRQDPGQGLRLIYYSQIVNDFQKGDIAEGYSVSREKKESFPLTVTSAQKNPTAFYLCASSIHRGQETQYFGPGTRLLVL.